This T cell receptor (beta chain) was observed in a study of blood T cell repertoires in COVID-19. Overall study context: Sample material is recorded as cDNA or gDNA derived from T cells, B-cell-depleted T cells, or PBMCs.

The germline gives CDR1 MDHEN, CDR2 SYDVKM. The CDR3 contains 15 residues. V lost 5 bases and J 4 bases, leaving 15 bases between the germline ends. Original processing notes: Researchers report that nucleated cell counts were estimated from reference gene primer amplification. The method was immunoSEQ multiplex PCR; TCRdb's version includes in-frame clones alone and lacks a portion of them. The DNA gave D and trimming, while V, J and clone size come from that table. The sample carries about 120,000 clones, around 89% recorded once. The sample comprised peripheral blood. V and J are TRBV28 and TRBJ2-1; TRBD1 might be the D (6 bases). This clonotype was obtained from a man in his 70s with active or convalescent COVID-19. CDR3 bases: TGTGCCAGCAGTCCCCAGGGGCTGGTGTACAATGAGCAGTTCTTC. Translating it yields CASSPQGLVYNEQFF. Using reference TRBV28 and TRBJ2-1 for the parts outside the CDR3, the full variable domain is DVKVTQSSRYLVKRTGEKVFLECVQDMDHENMFWYRQDPGLGLRLIYFSYDVKMKEKGDIPEGYSVSREKKERFSLILESASTNQTSMYLCASSPQGLVYNEQFFGPGTRLTVL.